This TCR beta chain was captured in a study of T cells in tuberculosis. Study findings and constraints: Shorter CDR3-alpha in active tuberculosis partly drove smaller distances.

Time point indicated: new active TB diagnosis, blood taken before or within 7 days of starting treatment. On average approximately 100,000 T cells per donor were immunosequenced. Profiled with immunoSEQ multiplex PCR; TCRdb holds only in-frame clones, not every one. This sample has tens of thousands of clones; approximately 90% occur once, and the top ten carry approximately 2.3%. Of note for this clone: What it binds is unknown. Other DNA sequences of this sample code for an identical CDR3.

The sample in question was PBMCs, obtained at tuberculosis diagnosis. This TCR came from an adult with tuberculosis.

The CDR3 nucleotides read TGTGCCAGCAGGCCAAGACAGGGGAACACTGAAGCTTTCTTT. Translated: CASRPRQGNTEAFF. The chain links TRBV6-5 to TRBJ1-1, with 7 bases that match TRBD1. CDR1 and CDR2 (germline): MNHEY, SVGAGI. This CDR3 region has 14 residues. With 6 bases clipped from V and 1 base from J, the junction kept 5 bases outside the gene matches.